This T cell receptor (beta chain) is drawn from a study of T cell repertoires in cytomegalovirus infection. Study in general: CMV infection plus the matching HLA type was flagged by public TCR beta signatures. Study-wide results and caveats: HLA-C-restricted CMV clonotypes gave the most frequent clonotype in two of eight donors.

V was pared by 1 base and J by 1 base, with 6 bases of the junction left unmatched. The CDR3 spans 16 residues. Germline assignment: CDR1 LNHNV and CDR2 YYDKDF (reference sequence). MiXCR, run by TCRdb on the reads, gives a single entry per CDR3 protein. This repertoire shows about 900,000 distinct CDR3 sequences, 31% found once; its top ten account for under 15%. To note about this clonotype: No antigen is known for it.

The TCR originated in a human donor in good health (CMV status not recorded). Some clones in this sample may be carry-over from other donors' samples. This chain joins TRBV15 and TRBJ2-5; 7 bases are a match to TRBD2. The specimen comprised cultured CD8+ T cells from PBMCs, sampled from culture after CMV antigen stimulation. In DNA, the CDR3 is TGTGCCACCAGCAGAGTGGACGGGGGGACCCAAGAGACCCAGTACTTC. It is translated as CATSRVDGGTQETQYF.